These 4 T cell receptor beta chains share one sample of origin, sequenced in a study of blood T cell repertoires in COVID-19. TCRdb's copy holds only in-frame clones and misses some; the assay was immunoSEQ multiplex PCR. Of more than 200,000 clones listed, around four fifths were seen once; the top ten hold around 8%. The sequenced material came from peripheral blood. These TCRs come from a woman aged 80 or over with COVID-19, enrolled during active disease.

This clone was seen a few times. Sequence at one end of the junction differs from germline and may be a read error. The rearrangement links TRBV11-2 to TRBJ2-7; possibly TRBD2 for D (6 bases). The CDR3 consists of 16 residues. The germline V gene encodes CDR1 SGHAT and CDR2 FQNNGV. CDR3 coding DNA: TGTGCCAGCAGCTCTCTGGGAGGTACCGGGACCTACGTGCAGTACTTC. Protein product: CASSSLGGTGTYVQYF.

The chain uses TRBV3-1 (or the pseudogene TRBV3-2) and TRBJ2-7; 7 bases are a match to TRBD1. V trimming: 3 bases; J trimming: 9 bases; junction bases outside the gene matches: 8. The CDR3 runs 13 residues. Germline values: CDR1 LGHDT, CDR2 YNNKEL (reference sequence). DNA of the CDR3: TGTGCCAGCAGCCAGAATACAGGGGCCGGGCAGTACTTC. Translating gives CASSQNTGAGQYF.

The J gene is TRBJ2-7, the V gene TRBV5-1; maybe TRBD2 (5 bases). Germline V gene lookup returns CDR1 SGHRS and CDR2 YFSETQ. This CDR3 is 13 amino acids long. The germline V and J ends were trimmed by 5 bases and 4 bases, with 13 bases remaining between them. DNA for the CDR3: TGCGCCAGCAGTCTGGACTTCGTTTACGAGCAGTACTTC. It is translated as CASSLDFVYEQYF.

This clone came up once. The CDR3 DNA sequence: TGTGCCAGCAGCCGCGGGCAGGGGGAAAAACTGTTTTTT. Its protein product is CASSRGQGEKLFF. J is TRBJ1-4 and V is TRBV3-1 (or the pseudogene TRBV3-2); D possibly corresponds to TRBD1 (6 bases). This CDR3 contains 13 residues. Germline lookup yields CDR1 LGHDT and CDR2 YNNKEL (reference sequence). The V and J ends lost 4 bases and 8 bases respectively, with 11 bases between them.